A single count supports the clone carrying this T cell receptor (beta chain). CDR3 size: 15 residues. Deletions cut 0 bases from V and 4 bases from J, with 10 bases between. Germline V gives CDR1 SGHDN, CDR2 FVKESK. This sample was included in a study of immune evolution from preneoplasia to lung adenocarcinoma. Assay used: immunoSEQ multiplex PCR; TCRdb lists only in-frame clones, some missing. The sample consists of 6,500 to 9,000 clones, approximately 85% of them appearing once. This chain connects TRBV14 to TRBJ2-4; D is unclear. This clonotype was sampled from a person of 80 years or more with lung adenocarcinoma. The sample consisted of FFPE minimally invasive lung adenocarcinoma tissue. CDR3 in amino acids: CASSQDSQQKNIQYF. For the CDR3, the DNA is TGTGCCAGCAGCCAAGATAGTCAACAGAAAAACATTCAGTACTTC.